A selection of T cell receptor beta chains follows, all from one sample in a study of blood T cell repertoires in COVID-19. Repertoires were generated with immunoSEQ multiplex PCR, while TCRdb's copy carries only in-frame clones and drops some. The sample includes 400,000 to 500,000 clones, around nine tenths of them seen just once. The sequenced sample consisted of PBMCs or T cells enriched from blood (not recorded which). All receptors come from a woman aged 18-29 years who had been exposed to COVID-19. CDR3s leave out the opening cysteine and the closing phenylalanine or tryptophan.

>TRBJ1-5|TRBV12-2|15
ASRLGGGEIGDQPQH
>TRBJ1-1|TRBV7-2|12
ASSSQGVWTEAF
>TRBJ2-7|TRBV11-2|13
ASSPAVGQGYEQY
>TRBJ2-2|TRBV28|13
ASKGGGTDGGELF
>TRBJ2-7|TRBV11-2|12
ASSLVRSPYEQY
>TRBJ2-1|TRBV6-6|13
ASGGIRENGHEQF
>TRBJ2-1|TRBV28|11
ASSLSVYNEQF
>TRBJ2-2|TRBV4-1|15
ASSQPLAGGPPGELF
>TRBJ2-4|TRBV28|12
ASSLTGQKNIQY
>TRBJ1-2|TRBV11-2|13
ASSLEVRGFYGYT
>TRBJ2-4|TRBV5-1|14
ASSLDPGTAKNIQY
>TRBJ1-3|TRBV18|13
ASSPQELSGNTIY
>TRBJ1-5|TRBV19|14
ASSTAGVLPNQPQH
>TRBJ1-1|TRBV7-8|12
ASSPQGINTEAF
>TRBJ1-3|TRBV5-1|13
ASSLASDPGNTIY
>TRBJ1-2|TRBV20-1|9
SAPPDYGYT
>TRBJ1-5|TRBV27|13
ASSRDRGLNQPQH
>TRBJ2-7|TRBV12-2|17
ASRFTGTGGIVKSYEQY
>TRBJ1-2|TRBV19|11
ASSAGPDYGYT
>TRBJ1-2|TRBV29-1|11
SVEEGVNYGYT
>TRBJ2-3|TRBV28|15
ASSLPQGSGETDTQY
>TRBJ1-5|TRBV7-2|12
ASSLTRDRQPQH
>TRBJ2-7|TRBV28|13
ASVLLASGRDEQY
>TRBJ2-3|TRBV15|14
ATSRDPAGGTDTQY
>TRBJ2-3|TRBV28|13
ASSPGLPGGDTQY
>TRBJ2-7|TRBV28|12
ASTTSGGAIEQY
>TRBJ2-1|TRBV9|13
ASSVGTSGYNEQF
>TRBJ2-7|TRBV5-6|13
ASSTRTGGAYEQY
>TRBJ2-1|TRBV7-9|14
ASSPLLGLQSNEQF
>TRBJ2-2|TRBV18|10
ASSPRGGELF
>TRBJ1-4|TRBV13|13
ASSRRTGGSEKLF
>TRBJ2-1|TRBV24-1|15
ATSDYDRLSSYNEQF
>TRBJ1-5|TRBV7-9|14
ASSLGAGRGHQPQH
>TRBJ2-3|TRBV7-2|12
ASSYRTGADTQY
>TRBJ1-6|TRBV2|13
ASIKGSTSGTPLH
>TRBJ1-2|TRBV28|13
ASRKQGAHGYGYT
>TRBJ2-7|TRBV11-2|13
ASRYRSGTGTEQY
>TRBJ2-7|TRBV27|13
ASTSTSGGTYEQY
>TRBJ2-1|TRBV11-2|16
ASSLDLWTSGEYNEQF
>TRBJ1-5|TRBV12-3/TRBV12-4|10
ASSGTGIIKH
>TRBJ2-1|TRBV11-3|11
ASSLTSINEQF
>TRBJ1-4|TRBV28|12
ASTRGGTNEKLF
>TRBJ1-1|TRBV5-6|11
ASSLNMNTEAF
>TRBJ2-7|TRBV21-1|13
ASSMPGIFPYEQY
>TRBJ2-7|TRBV18|13
ASSRVGQGAYEQY
>TRBJ1-4|TRBV4-1|12
ASSQDRPGEKLF
>TRBJ2-3|TRBV6-2/TRBV6-3|15
ASSYPNLVLDTDTQY
>TRBJ1-4|TRBV7-8|15
ASSRRDRGLGNEKLF